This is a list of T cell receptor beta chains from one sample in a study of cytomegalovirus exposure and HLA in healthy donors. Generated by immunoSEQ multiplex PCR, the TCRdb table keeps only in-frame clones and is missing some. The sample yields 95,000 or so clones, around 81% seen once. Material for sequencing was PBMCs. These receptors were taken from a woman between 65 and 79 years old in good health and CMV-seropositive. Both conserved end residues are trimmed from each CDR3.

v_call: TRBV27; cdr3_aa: ASSLLAGKSTEAF
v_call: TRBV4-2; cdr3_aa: ASSQGAGESSPLH
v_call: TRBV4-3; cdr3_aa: ASSQEGTRFYEQY
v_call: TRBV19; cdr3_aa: ASRRSEGGEKLF
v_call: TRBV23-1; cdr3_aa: ASSQTMLTGGQSYEQY
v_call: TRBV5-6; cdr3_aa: ASRRRDGYT
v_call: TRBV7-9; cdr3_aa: ASSAGTGGNYGYT
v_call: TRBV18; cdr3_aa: ASSGARANEKLF
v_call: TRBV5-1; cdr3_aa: ASSWTGGASNEQY
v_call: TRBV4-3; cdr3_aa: ASSFQGSGANVLT
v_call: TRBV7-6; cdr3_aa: ASSLRRLAGDPHNEQF
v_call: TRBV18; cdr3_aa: ASSPPTGEQF
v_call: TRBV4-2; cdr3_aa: ASSQIAGDNEQF
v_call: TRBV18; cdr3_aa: ASSPEYRVPYEQY
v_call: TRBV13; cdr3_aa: ASSLTGFNTQY
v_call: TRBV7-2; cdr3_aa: ASSPDRFSYEQY
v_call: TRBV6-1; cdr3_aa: ASSVGTSGTYEQY
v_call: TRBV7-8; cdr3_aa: ASSSQGLANYGYT
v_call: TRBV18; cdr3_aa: ASSPGQTKIWDSDGYT
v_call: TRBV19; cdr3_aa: ASSRQGDADTQY
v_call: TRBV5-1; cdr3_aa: ASSLGLAESTDTQY
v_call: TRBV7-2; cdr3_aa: ASSYGGQWQF